Here is one T cell receptor beta chain with its context. Its antigen remains unidentified. The data stem from a study of post-analysis software for immune sequencing data. Study-wide context: There were relapsing-remitting, secondary progressive and progressive-relapsing multiple sclerosis among the disease courses included. Whole-study findings and limits: Among multiple sclerosis patients, normalized Chao1 diversity was significantly below that of controls. Batch-matched samples strongly co-clustered by F measure. TRBV5-6, TRBV5-1 and TRBV20-1 belonged to a set of roughly 5 TRBV segments that were more frequent in patients than controls.

Included in the TCR beta cDNA libraries were unique molecular identifiers. Each sample of roughly 1 to 11 million input T cells yielded around 500,000 cDNA molecules, so each molecule approximated one T cell. MiXCR, run by TCRdb on the PCR reads, gives a single entry per CDR3 protein. The table has just over 250,000 distinct CDR3 sequences, roughly a third seen once. V lost 4 bases and J lost 2, with 14 bases in between. This CDR3 is built from 15 residues. Germline V gene sequence: CDR1 LGHNA, CDR2 YNFKEQ. This clonotype was obtained from a girl aged 10 to 17 with multiple sclerosis. Sequenced input: blood. The rearrangement links TRBV4-2 to TRBJ1-1; D perhaps matches TRBD1 (5 bases). The CDR3 loop reads CASSPGVQGNTEAFF. The DNA for the CDR3 is TGTGCCAGCAGCCCCGGGGTTCAGGGTAACACTGAAGCTTTCTTT.